A selection of T cell receptor beta chains follows, all from one sample in a study of human T cells and chemical hapten exposure. TCRdb re-called the RACE reads with MiXCR, one entry per CDR3 protein. Of tens of thousands of distinct CDR3 sequences listed, roughly 5.5% are singletons. The sample was whole blood. The receptors were gathered from a human donor in good health. Some clones in this sample may be carry-over from other donors' samples. Each CDR3 is given with its conserved first and last residue. D genes are given only for firm matches. Clone size is shown for a subset of rows, as once, few, many or a class of expanded clone.

v_call	d_call	clone_size	j_call	cdr3_nt	cdr3_aa
TRBV20-1	TRBD1	few	TRBJ1-1	TGCAGGGCAGTCCCGGGACAGGGATGGAACACTGAAGCTTTCTTT	CRAVPGQGWNTEAFF
TRBV7-2	.	many	TRBJ2-3	TGTGCCAGCAGCTTAGTGGGCAGCGTTATGGATACGCAGTATTTT	CASSLVGSVMDTQYF
TRBV28	.	few	TRBJ1-2	TGTGCCAGCAGTTTAGAAGGATGGTATGGCTACACCTTC	CASSLEGWYGYTF
TRBV5-1	.	.	TRBJ1-2	TGCGCCAGCACCCCCGACCCTACTGTCTATGGCTACACCTTC	CASTPDPTVYGYTF
TRBV5-5	TRBD1	.	TRBJ1-1	TGTGCCAGCAGCTCAATAGGGGGCAACACTGAAGCTTTCTTT	CASSSIGGNTEAFF
TRBV6-6	.	.	TRBJ1-4	TGTGCCAGCAGCCCCCGAGCGGGTGAAAAACTGTTTTTT	CASSPRAGEKLFF
TRBV3-1	.	few	TRBJ1-1	TGTGCCAGCAGCCCTCGGGGACCCACTGAAGCTTTCTTT	CASSPRGPTEAFF
TRBV5-1	.	few	TRBJ2-6	TGCGCCAGCAGCTTGGGGTACAGGGCTGGGGCCAACGTCCTGACTTTC	CASSLGYRAGANVLTF
TRBV10-3	TRBD1	many	TRBJ2-5	TGTGCCATCAGTTCATCCCGGACAGGGGCAGAGACCCAGTACTTC	CAISSSRTGAETQYF
TRBV5-1	TRBD1	many	TRBJ2-4	TGCGCCAGCAGCTTAGAGACAGGGGGCTTCCTAGCCAAAAACATTCAGTACTTC	CASSLETGGFLAKNIQYF
TRBV7-2	TRBD1	.	TRBJ1-1	TGTGCCAGCAGCGTGGACAGGGTGAGGGGAAGCACTGAAGCTTTCTTT	CASSVDRVRGSTEAFF
TRBV5-4	.	.	TRBJ1-2	TGTGCCAGCAGCTTGGAAATGGGCCCCCGGTTCGGCTACACCTTC	CASSLEMGPRFGYTF
TRBV7-2	TRBD1	many	TRBJ1-6	TGTGCCAGCAGCTTTACAGGGGGCAGATCACCCCTCCACTTT	CASSFTGGRSPLHF
TRBV6-6	.	.	TRBJ1-3	TGTGCCAGCAGTCTCCCGACAGACTCTGGAAACACCATATATTTT	CASSLPTDSGNTIYF
TRBV3-1	TRBD2	many	TRBJ2-1	TGTGCCAGCAGCACTACTAGCGGGAGTTCTCCGTTCTTC	CASSTTSGSSPFF
TRBV5-1	.	many	TRBJ1-6	TGCGCCAGCAGTAACGAGGGATCGAATTCACCCCTCCACTTT	CASSNEGSNSPLHF
TRBV12-3/TRBV12-4	.	many	TRBJ2-3	TGTGCCAGCAGTTTTAAAGATACGCAGTATTTT	CASSFKDTQYF
TRBV6-2/TRBV6-3	.	few	TRBJ2-1	TGTGCCAGCAGACAAGGGGGTCCAGGGCAGTTCTTC	CASRQGGPGQFF
TRBV7-2	TRBD1	many	TRBJ2-5	TGTGCCAGCAGGACACCGGACAGGCTCCAAGAGACCCAGTACTTC	CASRTPDRLQETQYF
TRBV29-1	TRBD1	many	TRBJ2-2	TGCAGCGTCCAATCGACAGGGGGCAGCACCGGGGAGCTGTTTTTT	CSVQSTGGSTGELFF
TRBV10-3	.	.	TRBJ2-2	TGTGCCATCTCCGGGACCGCCGACACCGGGGAGCTGTTTTTT	CAISGTADTGELFF
TRBV5-1	TRBD1	few	TRBJ1-1	TGCGCCAGCAGCTTGACAGGGGAGTTGTACACTGAAGCTTTCTTT	CASSLTGELYTEAFF
TRBV28	.	many	TRBJ1-4	TGTGCCAGCAGTTCTCTGAGCTTGGCTGAAAAACTGTTTTTT	CASSSLSLAEKLFF
TRBV7-9	.	many	TRBJ2-1	TGTGCCAGCATCGAGGGAGAAAACAATGAGCAGTTCTTC	CASIEGENNEQFF
TRBV7-2	.	many	TRBJ1-2	TGTGCCAGCAGCTTAGAACAGATCTATGGCTACACCTTC	CASSLEQIYGYTF
TRBV28	.	many	TRBJ1-2	TGTGCCAGCAGTTATCGGCCTCTCGCGGATGGCTACACCTTC	CASSYRPLADGYTF
TRBV7-2	TRBD1	many	TRBJ1-5	TGTGCCAGCAGCTTAGTAGGGACAGGAGGTCAGCCCCAGCATTTT	CASSLVGTGGQPQHF
TRBV7-9	.	many	TRBJ1-1	TGTGCCAGCAGCTTAGGGGACGGCTTCTCCACTGAAGCTTTCTTT	CASSLGDGFSTEAFF
TRBV7-2	TRBD1	many	TRBJ2-5	TGTGCCAGCAGCTCGACAGGGGGCGCCGCACAAGAGACCCAGTACTTC	CASSSTGGAAQETQYF
TRBV20-1	.	many	TRBJ2-3	TGCAGTGCAACCGACAGCACTAGCACAGATACGCAGTATTTT	CSATDSTSTDTQYF
TRBV5-1	.	many	TRBJ2-2	TGCGCCAGCAGCGTCTCTACAGGCACCGGGGAGCTGTTTTTT	CASSVSTGTGELFF
TRBV19	TRBD2	few	TRBJ2-7	TGTGCCAGTAGTCCTCTCGCGGGAGTGCCCTACGAGCAGTACTTC	CASSPLAGVPYEQYF
TRBV6-2/TRBV6-3	.	many	TRBJ2-7	TGTGCCAGCAGTTACCCGACCCCGGGTACGTGGGGCCACGAGCAGTACTTC	CASSYPTPGTWGHEQYF
TRBV10-3	TRBD1	.	TRBJ2-1	TGTGCCATCAGTGACGTGACGCAGACAGGGCCTCAAAACAATGAGCAGTTCTTC	CAISDVTQTGPQNNEQFF
TRBV12-3/TRBV12-4	.	.	TRBJ1-2	TGTGCCAGCAACACAGGGATACATGGCTACACCTTC	CASNTGIHGYTF
TRBV20-1	.	few	TRBJ2-3	TGCAGTGCTAGGGACGCCGCGGGCACAGATACGCAGTATTTT	CSARDAAGTDTQYF
TRBV5-1	.	.	TRBJ2-2	TGCGCCAGCAGCCTCGGACACGACACCGGGGAGCTGTTTTTT	CASSLGHDTGELFF
TRBV7-2	.	few	TRBJ2-5	TGTGCCAGCAGCCTTTTTGAGACCCAGTACTTC	CASSLFETQYF
TRBV30	TRBD2	few	TRBJ2-1	TGTGCCTGGAGTTGGGCTAGCGGGGGGGCAGGGGAGCAGTTCTTC	CAWSWASGGAGEQFF
TRBV7-9	TRBD2	many	TRBJ2-7	TGTGCCAGCAGCCCCCCGAGCGGGAGCTACGAGCAGTACTTC	CASSPPSGSYEQYF
TRBV12-3/TRBV12-4	TRBD1	many	TRBJ1-1	TGTGCCAGCAGTTGGACAGGCGAAATTGAAGCTTTCTTT	CASSWTGEIEAFF
TRBV5-1	.	many	TRBJ2-1	TGCGCCAGCAGCATTCTTGGGCTAGCAACGGACAATGAGCAGTTCTTC	CASSILGLATDNEQFF
TRBV5-5	.	.	TRBJ1-1	TGTGCCAGCAGCCTAACCGCAAGGGGAGGGAAAGCTGAAGCTTTCTTT	CASSLTARGGKAEAFF
TRBV4-3	.	many	TRBJ1-3	TGCGCCAGCAGCCAAGCTGCGGACAGCTACTCTGGAAACACCATATATTTT	CASSQAADSYSGNTIYF
TRBV29-1	TRBD2	many	TRBJ2-1	TGCAGCGTTGATAGCGGGAGTGGGAATGAGCAGTTCTTC	CSVDSGSGNEQFF
TRBV12-3/TRBV12-4	.	many	TRBJ1-1	TGTGCCAGCAGTTGGGGGCGGACTGAAGCTTTCTTT	CASSWGRTEAFF
TRBV29-1	TRBD2	few	TRBJ2-1	TGCAGCGTAGACGATAGCGGGAAGGGTAATGAGCAGTTCTTC	CSVDDSGKGNEQFF
TRBV7-9	.	many	TRBJ1-3	TGTGCCAGCAGCTTAGCGGTCCGCAGCTCTGGAAACACCATATATTTT	CASSLAVRSSGNTIYF
TRBV9	TRBD1	many	TRBJ1-4	TGTGCCAGCAGCCCCGCGACAGGGAGGAAGAATGAAAAACTGTTTTTT	CASSPATGRKNEKLFF
TRBV29-1	TRBD1	many	TRBJ2-2	TGCAGCGTTGAAAGGGGACAGGGGGCCGGGGAGCTGTTTTTT	CSVERGQGAGELFF
TRBV6-6	TRBD2	few	TRBJ2-7	TGTGCCAGCAGTTACTTAGCGGGAGGAGACGAGCAGTACTTC	CASSYLAGGDEQYF
TRBV5-1	.	.	TRBJ1-2	TGCGCCAGCAGCCCCCAGGGTCGCTATGGCTACACCTTC	CASSPQGRYGYTF
TRBV10-3	.	many	TRBJ1-4	TGTGCCATCAGTGAGAGACAGTCTAATGAAAAACTGTTTTTT	CAISERQSNEKLFF
TRBV6-5	.	many	TRBJ1-2	TGTGCCAGCAGTAAAACAGGGAGCGACTATGGCTACACCTTC	CASSKTGSDYGYTF